These 23 T cell receptor beta chains share one sample of origin, sequenced in a study of T cells in Graves' hyperthyroidism and ophthalmopathy (dated by TCRdb to 2018 to 2020). The library was generated by multiplex PCR. Sequencing was carried out with an Illumina HiSeq 2000. TCR beta CDR3 regions were amplified from RNA transcripts. The first round of RT-PCR for the TCR CDR3 was performed with the HTBI primer set and the Qiagen OneStep RT-PCR kit. In-frame beta chains were kept once TCRdb had trimmed the public reads at Q25 with fastp and called clones with MiXCR. Rows with a matching CDR3 protein are joined into one entry that keeps the most common DNA and genes. This sample has 550,000 to 600,000 distinct CDR3 sequences in its table, and approximately 15% of those were observed once. About 17% of the sample is held by the ten biggest clonotypes. The material sequenced was blood. These receptors were taken from a woman younger than 35 with Graves' hyperthyroidism.

This clonotype was counted ten times or more. This chain links TRBV7-2 with TRBJ2-5, with 9 bases that match TRBD1. From germline, CDR1 is SGHTA and CDR2 FQGNSA. CDR3 length equals 15 residues. J lost 5 bases, V lost 4 bases, and 8 bases had no gene match. Here the CDR3 DNA reads TGTGCCAGCAGCTGGAACAGGGGGCGAGGGGAGACCCAGTACTTC. Protein: CASSWNRGRGETQYF.

There are many counts of this clonotype. The chain joins TRBV12-3 or TRBV12-4 to TRBJ2-7, with TRBD2 identical over 9 bases. The trim removed 3 bases at V and 6 bases at J, leaving 6 bases unmatched. This CDR3 has 14 residues. The CDR3 bases are TGTGCCAGCAGTTTGGGGCTAGCGGGGCCCGAGCAGTACTTC. It is translated as CASSLGLAGPEQYF.

Only a few counts were recorded for this clonotype. The rearrangement uses TRBV9 and TRBJ2-1; TRBD2 agrees at 7 bases. CDR1 is SGDLS and CDR2 is YYNGEE in the germline V gene. J was trimmed by 8 bases and V by 0 bases; bases with no gene match: 11. The CDR3 loop spans 16 amino acids. CDR3: CASSVAGRGSTDEQFF. DNA of the CDR3: TGTGCCAGCAGCGTAGCTGGTCGCGGGAGCACCGATGAGCAGTTCTTC.

In its sample, this clonotype was seen a few times. The gene calls are TRBV5-1 and TRBJ1-2, with D possibly TRBD1 on 6 matching bases. V was pared by 4 bases and J by 6 bases, with 10 bases between. CDR1 and CDR2 (germline): SGHRS, YFSETQ. The CDR3 consists of 12 residues. The CDR3 DNA sequence: TGCGCCAGCAGCCTCGGACAGAATGGCTACACCTTC. This codes for CASSLGQNGYTF.

This chain connects TRBV19 to TRBJ2-6; no reliable D call. The CDR3 runs to 14 residues. Germline values: CDR1 LNHDA, CDR2 SQIVND (reference sequence). V lost 5 bases to trimming and J lost 0 bases, with 5 bases between them. CDR3 bases: TGTGCCAGTAGTTGGTACTCTGGGGCCAACGTCCTGACTTTC. Amino acid sequence: CASSWYSGANVLTF.

This clonotype was picked up many times. CDR3: CASRRDRGSYNEQFF. The CDR3 DNA reads as TGTGCCAGCAGGAGGGACAGGGGCTCCTACAATGAGCAGTTCTTC. The chain has TRBV28 and TRBJ2-1, with 10 nucleotides matching TRBD1. Germline trimming cut 6 bases from V and 0 bases from J; bases unmatched to any gene: 2. This CDR3 is 15 amino acids long. Germline loops: CDR1 MDHEN, CDR2 SYDVKM.

V gene TRBV19 combines with J gene TRBJ2-3; 10 nucleotides agree with TRBD2. Germline V gives CDR1 LNHDA, CDR2 SQIVND (reference sequence). V shed 4 bases, J shed 3 bases, and the junction held 7 bases outside the gene matches. There are 16 residues in the CDR3. The CDR3 region has the DNA TGTGCCAGTAGTAGTATAGCGGGAGGATCTACAGATACGCAGTATTTT. Encoded protein: CASSSIAGGSTDTQYF.

This clonotype was recorded many times. This chain connects TRBV28 to TRBJ2-4, with 9 nucleotides matching TRBD1. Unmatched junction bases numbered 5, after V lost 4 bases and J lost 1 base. Per germline, CDR1 MDHEN and CDR2 SYDVKM. This CDR3 is 16 amino acids long. CDR3 protein: CASSSIGTGAKNIQYF. The CDR3 nucleotides are TGTGCCAGCAGTTCTATCGGGACAGGGGCCAAAAACATTCAGTACTTC.

This clonotype was found a few times. This sequence joins TRBV19 and TRBJ1-6; possible D gene TRBD1, 6 bases. Germline-derived CDR1 and CDR2 are LNHDA and SQIVND (reference sequence). V lost 2 bases and J lost 5, with 13 bases in between. This CDR3 has 16 residues. CDR3 sequence: CASSILGRTDNSPLHF. The DNA for the CDR3 is TGTGCCAGTAGTATACTTGGGAGGACAGATAATTCACCCCTCCACTTT.

V gene TRBV28 combines with J gene TRBJ2-1; 12 bases are shared with TRBD1. V gave up 0 bases and J gave up 5 bases; unmatched junction bases: 5. The CDR3 is made up of 17 amino acids. CDR1 and CDR2 from the germline V gene are MDHEN and SYDVKM. The CDR3 is CASSLWGTGGADNEQFF. The CDR3 nucleotides read TGTGCCAGCAGTTTATGGGGGACAGGGGGCGCGGACAATGAGCAGTTCTTC. Full variable domain (rest looked up from reference TRBV28 and TRBJ2-1): DVKVTQSSRYLVKRTGEKVFLECVQDMDHENMFWYRQDPGLGLRLIYFSYDVKMKEKGDIPEGYSVSREKKERFSLILESASTNQTSMYLCASSLWGTGGADNEQFFGPGTRLTVL.

At least ten counts were recorded for this clonotype. The genes are TRBV11-1 and TRBJ1-1; D perhaps matches TRBD1 (5 bases). The V gene's germline CDR1 is SGHAT and CDR2 FQDESV (reference sequence). V was trimmed by 2 bases and J by 0 bases, leaving 10 bases between them. This CDR3 region has 15 residues. The CDR3 nucleotides read TGTGCCAGCAGCTTAAGACAGAGAATGAACACTGAAGCTTTCTTT. Its protein product is CASSLRQRMNTEAFF.

The chain couples TRBV10-3 to TRBJ2-7; D gene unclear. V shed 0 bases and J shed 6 bases, with 12 bases lying between them. The V gene's germline CDR1 is ENHRY and CDR2 SYGVKD. The CDR3 contains 14 residues. The DNA for the CDR3 is TGTGCCATCAGTGAGTCCCCTTCATCGGGCGAGCAGTACTTC. As protein: CAISESPSSGEQYF.

The chain is built from TRBV19 and TRBJ1-2, with unresolved D. V was trimmed by 4 bases and J by 4 bases, leaving 7 bases between them. The CDR3 is made up of 12 amino acids. Germline-derived CDR1 and CDR2 are LNHDA and SQIVND (reference sequence). CDR3 protein: CASSRQTYGYTF. In DNA form, the CDR3 reads TGTGCCAGTAGTAGACAAACCTATGGCTACACCTTC.

This chain connects TRBV3-1 to TRBJ2-7; perhaps TRBD1 as D (5 bases). In germline, CDR1 is LGHDT, CDR2 YNNKEL (reference sequence). V shed 2 bases and J shed 3 bases, with 11 bases lying between them. This CDR3 contains 14 residues. The CDR3 region has the DNA TGTGCCAGCAGCCAATCGTACAGGTTCTACGAGCAGTACTTC. Its translation: CASSQSYRFYEQYF.

The V gene is TRBV6-1, the J gene TRBJ1-5; a possible D gene is TRBD1 (6 bases). The CDR3 is 13 amino acids. Germline V CDR1 and CDR2: MNHNS, SASEGT. V was cut by 8 bases and J by 4 bases, with 12 bases left in between. The CDR3 coding sequence is TGTGCCAGCCAAGACAGGCTTAATCAGCCCCAGCATTTT. It is translated as CASQDRLNQPQHF.

The chain joins TRBV6-1 to TRBJ2-1, with 7 nucleotides matching TRBD2. The V segment lost 6 bases and the J segment 0 bases; nucleotides outside the gene matches: 11. Germline V gives CDR1 MNHNS, CDR2 SASEGT. CDR3 length: 17 residues. CDR3 sequence reads: CASRSATLAVSYNEQFF. CDR3 nucleotides: TGTGCCAGCAGGTCCGCAACTCTAGCGGTCTCCTACAATGAGCAGTTCTTC.

This clonotype was counted ten times or more. The genes are TRBV2 and TRBJ2-1; weak D call: TRBD2 (6 bases). Germline CDR1 reads SNHLY; CDR2 reads FYNNEI. Trimming shortened V by 5 bases and J by 0 bases, and 20 bases separated the two germline ends. The CDR3 contains 18 residues. The CDR3 nucleotides are TGTGCCAGCAGTCGAGTGCCGACTAGTTATAGCTCCTACAATGAGCAGTTCTTC. Translating gives CASSRVPTSYSSYNEQFF.

The genes are TRBV12-3 or TRBV12-4 and TRBJ2-5; 8 bases are shared with TRBD1. The CDR3 has 17 residues. Unmatched junction bases numbered 13, after V lost 2 bases and J lost 5 bases. The CDR3 is CASSLRLGAGGSETQYF. The CDR3 nucleotides are TGTGCCAGCAGTTTAAGGCTCGGGGCAGGGGGCTCGGAGACCCAGTACTTC.

The gene calls are TRBV27 and TRBJ2-2, with 9 bases matching TRBD1. The CDR3 length is 15 residues. Losses at the gene ends were 3 bases for V and 5 bases for J; bases not matched to a gene: 4. Germline-derived CDR1 and CDR2 are MNHEY and SMNVEV (reference sequence). The CDR3 DNA reads TGTGCCAGCAGTTTGACAGGGGGTGTGACCGGGGAGCTGTTTTTT. Translated: CASSLTGGVTGELFF.

At least ten counts were recorded for this clonotype. The rearrangement joins TRBV20-1 to TRBJ1-1; no reliable D call. Germline loops: CDR1 DFQATT, CDR2 SNEGSKA (reference sequence). The CDR3 covers 17 residues. Trimming removed 3 bases at V and 1 base at J, with 21 bases between. The DNA of the CDR3 is TGCAGTGCTAGGGCCGGATTCACCACCTCTTCGAACACTGAAGCTTTCTTT. It specifies CSARAGFTTSSNTEAFF.

A few counts support this clonotype. An end of the junction does not agree with germline; a read error may underlie this. In nucleotides, the CDR3 is TGTGCCAGCAGCCAACTTGACACAGGGCACCACTTC. Translating gives CASSQLDTGHHF. The V and J genes are TRBV3-1 and TRBJ2-5; a possible D gene is TRBD1 (6 bases). The CDR3 runs to 12 residues. Looked up from germline, CDR1 is LGHDT and CDR2 is YNNKEL (reference sequence).

This clonotype was detected a few times. The V gene is TRBV19, the J gene TRBJ2-7; D not certain. The CDR3 loop spans 13 amino acids. The germline V and J ends were trimmed by 3 bases and 2 bases, with 8 bases remaining between them. Germline V CDR1 and CDR2: LNHDA, SQIVND (reference sequence). DNA for the CDR3: TGTGCCAGTAGTATGACGGGCACCTACGAGCAGTACTTC. It yields the protein CASSMTGTYEQYF.

The chain links TRBV12-5 to TRBJ1-3; 8 nucleotides align to TRBD1. The ends lost 0 bases at V and 0 bases at J; junction bases unmatched: 7. The CDR3 length is 18 residues. CDR1 is LGHNT, CDR2 FRNRAP, per germline. The CDR3 region is CASGLVPSGQGSGNTIYF. The CDR3 bases are TGTGCTAGTGGTTTGGTACCCTCCGGACAGGGCTCTGGAAACACCATATATTTT.